The next 6 T cell receptor beta chains were all read from a single sample in a study of CD8 T cells in Susac syndrome. Random-hexamer reverse transcription was applied to 0.5 to 1 ug RNA. TCRdb re-derived calls from the immunoSEQ multiplex PCR reads in MiXCR, one entry per CDR3 protein. The sample contains some 300,000 distinct CDR3 sequences, approximately 89% of which appear only once. The sequenced sample consisted of CD8+ T cells from PBMCs. The receptors originated from a human donor with multiple sclerosis.

This clonotype was observed a few times. The chain recombines TRBV28 with TRBJ2-7; TRBD1 aligns across 10 bases. V was pared by 6 bases and J by 5 bases, with 10 bases of the junction left unmatched. The germline V gene encodes CDR1 MDHEN and CDR2 SYDVKM. The CDR3 spans 15 residues. CDR3 in DNA: TGTGCCAGCAGCCCCACCGGGACAGGGGACGACGAGCAGTACTTC. It codes for CASSPTGTGDDEQYF.

The count of this clonotype is one. The DNA of the CDR3 is TGTGCCAGCAGCCAAGAGGGGGCGGGCAATCAGCCCCAGCATTTT. Its protein product is CASSQEGAGNQPQHF. This sequence joins TRBV4-2 and TRBJ1-5, with a weak D call TRBD1 (6 bases). CDR3 length: 15 residues. Per the germline V gene, CDR1 is LGHNA and CDR2 is YNFKEQ. V lost 0 bases and J 2 bases, leaving 8 bases between the germline ends.

V is TRBV28 and J is TRBJ1-5, with D maybe TRBD1 (6 bases). Trimming cost V 4 bases and J 7 bases, with 26 bases left between them. CDR3 length equals 18 residues. Germline CDR1 is MDHEN and CDR2 is SYDVKM. CDR3 coding DNA: TGTGCCAGCAGTTCTGGGACTTTTCCGATAAAGGGGGACCAGCCCCAGCATTTT. As protein: CASSSGTFPIKGDQPQHF.

The V and J genes are TRBV27 and TRBJ1-3; 7 positions match TRBD1. Per the germline V gene, CDR1 is MNHEY and CDR2 is SMNVEV (reference sequence). The V gene end was trimmed by 2 bases and the J gene end by 0 bases; junction bases not matched to a gene: 13. The CDR3 loop spans 19 amino acids. The CDR3 sequence: CASSLTPPGQYFSGNTIYF. DNA of the CDR3: TGTGCCAGCAGTTTAACCCCGCCGGGACAGTATTTCTCTGGAAACACCATATATTTT.

The sample holds a few counts of this clonotype. V usage is TRBV6-2 or TRBV6-3 and J usage is TRBJ1-1, with TRBD1 identical over 8 bases. Germline assignment: CDR1 MNHEY and CDR2 SVGEGT. V gave up 5 bases and J gave up 0 bases; unmatched junction bases: 11. CDR3 size: 17 residues. The CDR3 region has the DNA TGTGCCAGCAGTCCAACTGGACAGGGACATATGAACACTGAAGCTTTCTTT. Its protein is CASSPTGQGHMNTEAFF.

The V gene is TRBV12-3 or TRBV12-4, the J gene TRBJ1-1; no clear D. The CDR3 is 13 amino acids. Trimming took off 6 bases at V and 1 base at J, with 9 bases between the two ends. CDR3 DNA sequence: TGTGCCAGCAGGGATTCACCGAACACTGAAGCTTTCTTT. It yields the protein CASRDSPNTEAFF.